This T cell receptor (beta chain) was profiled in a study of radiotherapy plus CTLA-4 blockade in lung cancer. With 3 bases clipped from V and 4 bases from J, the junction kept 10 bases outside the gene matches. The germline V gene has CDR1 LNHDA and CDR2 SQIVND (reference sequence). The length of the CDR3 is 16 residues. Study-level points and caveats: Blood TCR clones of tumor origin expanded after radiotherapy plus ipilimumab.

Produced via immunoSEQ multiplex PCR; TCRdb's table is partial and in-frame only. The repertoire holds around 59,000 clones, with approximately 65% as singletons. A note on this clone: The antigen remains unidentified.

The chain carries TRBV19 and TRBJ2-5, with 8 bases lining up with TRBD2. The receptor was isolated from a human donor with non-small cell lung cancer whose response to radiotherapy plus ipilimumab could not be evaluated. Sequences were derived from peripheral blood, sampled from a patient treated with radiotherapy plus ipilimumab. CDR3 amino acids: CASSMARRGGRETQYF. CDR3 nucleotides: TGTGCCAGTAGTATGGCTCGACGGGGGGGCCGAGAGACCCAGTACTTC.